This TCR beta chain was found in a study of T cell repertoires in cytomegalovirus infection. Study-wide points: The ex vivo response was dominated by HLA-C-restricted CMV-specific TCR beta clonotypes. The study identified carriers of CMV plus the relevant HLA from cumulative public TCR beta family frequency.

Via MiXCR, TCRdb re-called the reads, giving one row per CDR3 protein. The data show roughly 730,000 distinct CDR3 sequences, about 30% seen once. CDR3 length: 14 amino acids. Germline trimming cut 5 bases from V and 6 bases from J; bases unmatched to any gene: 2. Germline loops: CDR1 LGHNT, CDR2 FRNRAP. This clonotype has only one observation. The antigen is not known. The clonotype was recovered from a human donor in good health (CMV status not recorded). Some clones in this sample may be carry-over from other donors' samples. The V and J genes are TRBV12-5 and TRBJ2-3; TRBD2 aligns across 13 bases. Sequenced here: cultured PBMCs, sampled from culture after CMV antigen stimulation. The CDR3 loop is CASGATSGRDTQYF. The CDR3 nucleotides are TGTGCTAGTGGTGCGACTAGCGGGAGGGATACGCAGTATTTT. Full variable domain (outside the CDR3, taken from reference TRBV12-5 and TRBJ2-3): DARVTQTPRHKVTEMGQEVTMRCQPILGHNTVFWYRQTMMQGLELLAYFRNRAPLDDSGMPKDRFSAEMPDATLATLKIQPSEPRDSAVYFCASGATSGRDTQYFGPGTRLTVL.